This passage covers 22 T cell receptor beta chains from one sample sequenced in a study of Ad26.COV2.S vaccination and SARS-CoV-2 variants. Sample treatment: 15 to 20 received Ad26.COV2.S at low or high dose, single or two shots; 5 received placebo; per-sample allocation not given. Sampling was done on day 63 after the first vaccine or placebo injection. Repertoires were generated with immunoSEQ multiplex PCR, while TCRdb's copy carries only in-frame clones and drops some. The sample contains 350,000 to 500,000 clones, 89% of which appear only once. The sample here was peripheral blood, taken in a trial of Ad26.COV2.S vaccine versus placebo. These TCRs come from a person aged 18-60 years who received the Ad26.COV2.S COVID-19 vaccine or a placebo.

CDR3 residues: CSVDHSQGETQYF. DNA of the CDR3: TGCAGCGTTGATCATTCTCAGGGGGAGACCCAGTACTTC. The chain couples TRBV29-1 to TRBJ2-5; D might be TRBD1 (6 bases). The CDR3 sequence is 13 residues long. The germline gives CDR1 SQVTM, CDR2 ANQGSEA. Trimming shortened V by 3 bases and J by 5 bases, and 13 bases separated the two germline ends.

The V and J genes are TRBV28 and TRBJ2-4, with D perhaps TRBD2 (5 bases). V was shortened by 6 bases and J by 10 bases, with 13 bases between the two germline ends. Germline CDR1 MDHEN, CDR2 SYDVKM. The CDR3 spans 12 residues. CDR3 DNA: TGTGCCAGCAGGACGAGGGTGGGTATTCAGTACTTC. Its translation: CASRTRVGIQYF.

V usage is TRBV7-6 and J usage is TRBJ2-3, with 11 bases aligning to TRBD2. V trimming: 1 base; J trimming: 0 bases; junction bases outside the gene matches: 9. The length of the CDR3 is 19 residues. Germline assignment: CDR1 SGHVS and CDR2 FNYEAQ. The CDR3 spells CASSLGLAGGAGSTDTQYF. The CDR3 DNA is TGTGCCAGCAGCTTAGGATTAGCGGGGGGGGCCGGCAGCACAGATACGCAGTATTTT.

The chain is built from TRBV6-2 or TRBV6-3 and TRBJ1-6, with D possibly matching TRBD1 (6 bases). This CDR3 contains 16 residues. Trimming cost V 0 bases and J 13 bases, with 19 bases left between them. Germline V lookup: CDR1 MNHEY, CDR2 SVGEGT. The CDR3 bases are TGTGCCAGCAGTTACTCTGCCGGGCAGGGGATCCCCCCCCTCCACTTT. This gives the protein CASSYSAGQGIPPLHF.

The CDR3 DNA reads as TGTGCCAGCAGCCAGCTAGCGGGGGGATACACAGATACGCAGTATTTT. It translates to CASSQLAGGYTDTQYF. V gene TRBV7-2 combines with J gene TRBJ2-3; the match to TRBD2 covers 11 bases. The CDR3 totals 16 residues. With 5 bases clipped from V and 2 bases from J, the junction kept 6 bases outside the gene matches. Germline CDR1 reads SGHTA; CDR2 reads FQGNSA.

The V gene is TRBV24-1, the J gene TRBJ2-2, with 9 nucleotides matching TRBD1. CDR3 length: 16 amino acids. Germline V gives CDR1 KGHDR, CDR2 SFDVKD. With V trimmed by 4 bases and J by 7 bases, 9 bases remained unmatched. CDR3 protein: CATSDPGQGQFGELFF. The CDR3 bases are TGTGCCACCAGTGACCCCGGACAGGGGCAGTTCGGGGAGCTGTTTTTT.

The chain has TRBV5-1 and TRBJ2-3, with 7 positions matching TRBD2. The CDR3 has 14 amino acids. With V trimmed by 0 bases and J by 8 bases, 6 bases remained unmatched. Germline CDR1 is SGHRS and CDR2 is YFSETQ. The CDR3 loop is CASSLESGGSTQYF. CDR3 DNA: TGCGCCAGCAGCTTGGAATCGGGGGGAAGTACGCAGTATTTT.

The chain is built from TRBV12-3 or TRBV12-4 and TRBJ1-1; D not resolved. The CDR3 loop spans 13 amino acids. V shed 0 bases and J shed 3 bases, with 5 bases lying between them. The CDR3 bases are TGTGCCAGCAGTTTAGCCGGATACACTGAAGCTTTCTTT. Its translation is CASSLAGYTEAFF.

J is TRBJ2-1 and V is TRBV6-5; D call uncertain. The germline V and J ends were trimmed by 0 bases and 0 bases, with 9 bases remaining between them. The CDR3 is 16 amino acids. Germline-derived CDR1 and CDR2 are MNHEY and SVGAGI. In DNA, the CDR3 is TGTGCCAGCAGTTACTCGAACTACCTCTCCTACAATGAGCAGTTCTTC. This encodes CASSYSNYLSYNEQFF.

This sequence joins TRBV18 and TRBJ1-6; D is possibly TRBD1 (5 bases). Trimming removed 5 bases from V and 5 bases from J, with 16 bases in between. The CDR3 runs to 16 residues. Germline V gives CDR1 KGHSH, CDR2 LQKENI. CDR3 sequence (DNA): TGTGCCAGCTCAGCCAACCCCGGACAAGATAATTCACCCCTCCACTTT. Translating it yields CASSANPGQDNSPLHF. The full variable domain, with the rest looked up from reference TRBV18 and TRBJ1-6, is NAGVMQNPRHLVRRRGQEARLRCSPMKGHSHVYWYRQLPEEGLKFMVYLQKENIIDESGMPKERFSAEFPKEGPSILRIQQVVRGDSAAYFCASSANPGQDNSPLHFGNGTRLTVT.

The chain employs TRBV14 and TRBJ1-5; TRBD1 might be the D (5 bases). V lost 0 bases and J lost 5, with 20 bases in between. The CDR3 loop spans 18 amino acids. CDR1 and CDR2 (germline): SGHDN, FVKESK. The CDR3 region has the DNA TGTGCCAGCAGCCAAGAGGGTACAGGTCCAGTACGTGATCAGCCCCAGCATTTT. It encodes CASSQEGTGPVRDQPQHF.

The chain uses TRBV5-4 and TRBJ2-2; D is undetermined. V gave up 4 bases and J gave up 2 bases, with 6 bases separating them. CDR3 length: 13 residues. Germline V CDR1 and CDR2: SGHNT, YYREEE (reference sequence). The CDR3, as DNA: TGTGCCAGCAGCCCGAAAAACACCGGGGAGCTGTTTTTT. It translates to CASSPKNTGELFF. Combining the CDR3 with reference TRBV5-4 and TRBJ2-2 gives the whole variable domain ETGVTQSPTHLIKTRGQQVTLRCSSQSGHNTVSWYQQALGQGPQFIFQYYREEENGRGNFPPRFSGLQFPNYSSELNVNALELDDSALYLCASSPKNTGELFFGEGSRLTVL.

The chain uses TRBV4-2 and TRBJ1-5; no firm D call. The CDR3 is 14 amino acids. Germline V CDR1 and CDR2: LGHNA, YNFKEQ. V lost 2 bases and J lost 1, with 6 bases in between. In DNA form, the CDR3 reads TGTGCCAGCAGCCAACGGAGCAGCAATCAGCCCCAGCATTTT. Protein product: CASSQRSSNQPQHF.

CDR3: CASSHLDASTDTQYF. In DNA, the CDR3 is TGTGCCAGCAGCCATCTGGATGCTAGCACAGATACGCAGTATTTT. The chain joins TRBV3-1 (or the pseudogene TRBV3-2) to TRBJ2-3; D is undetermined. This CDR3 contains 15 residues. Germline CDR1 LGHDT, CDR2 YNNKEL (reference sequence). V was pared by 3 bases and J by 0 bases, with 10 bases between.

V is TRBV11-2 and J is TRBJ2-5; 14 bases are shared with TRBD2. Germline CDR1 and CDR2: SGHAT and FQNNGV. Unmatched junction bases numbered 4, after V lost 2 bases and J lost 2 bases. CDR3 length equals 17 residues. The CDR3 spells CASSLWGLAGVQETQYF. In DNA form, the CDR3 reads TGTGCCAGCAGCTTATGGGGACTAGCGGGAGTGCAAGAGACCCAGTACTTC.

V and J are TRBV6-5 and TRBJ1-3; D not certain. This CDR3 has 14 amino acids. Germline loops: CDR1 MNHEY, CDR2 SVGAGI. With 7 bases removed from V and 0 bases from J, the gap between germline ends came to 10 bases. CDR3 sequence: CASKRGGSGNTIYF. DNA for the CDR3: TGTGCCAGCAAAAGAGGTGGCTCTGGAAACACCATATATTTT.

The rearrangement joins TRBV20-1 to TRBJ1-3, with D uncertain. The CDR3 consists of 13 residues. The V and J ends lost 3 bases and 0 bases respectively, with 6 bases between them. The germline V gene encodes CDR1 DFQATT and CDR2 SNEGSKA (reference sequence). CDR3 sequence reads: CSASPVSGNTIYF. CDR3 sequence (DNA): TGCAGTGCTAGTCCCGTCTCTGGAAACACCATATATTTT.

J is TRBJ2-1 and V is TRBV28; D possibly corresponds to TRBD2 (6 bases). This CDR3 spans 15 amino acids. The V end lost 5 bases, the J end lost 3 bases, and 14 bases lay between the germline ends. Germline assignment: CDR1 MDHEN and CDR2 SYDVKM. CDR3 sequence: CASSPAGIVYNEQFF. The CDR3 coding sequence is TGTGCCAGCAGTCCCGCGGGGATAGTCTACAATGAGCAGTTCTTC.

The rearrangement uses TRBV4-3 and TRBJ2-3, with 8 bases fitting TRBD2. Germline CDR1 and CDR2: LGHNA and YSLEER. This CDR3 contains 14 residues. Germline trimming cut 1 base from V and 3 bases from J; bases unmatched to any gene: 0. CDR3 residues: CASSQAGGTDTQYF. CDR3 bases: TGCGCCAGCAGCCAAGCGGGGGGGACAGATACGCAGTATTTT.

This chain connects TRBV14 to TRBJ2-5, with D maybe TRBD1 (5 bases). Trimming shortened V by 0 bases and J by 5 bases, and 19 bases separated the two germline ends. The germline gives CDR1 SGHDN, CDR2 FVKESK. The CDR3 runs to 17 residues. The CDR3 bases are TGTGCCAGCAGCCAAGATGGGCGGCCAAGGGGCCAGGAGACCCAGTACTTC. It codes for CASSQDGRPRGQETQYF. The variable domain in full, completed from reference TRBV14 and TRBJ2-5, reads EAGVTQFPSHSVIEKGQTVTLRCDPISGHDNLYWYRRVMGKEIKFLLHFVKESKQDESGMPNNRFLAERTGGTYSTLKVQPAELEDSGVYFCASSQDGRPRGQETQYFGPGTRLLVL.

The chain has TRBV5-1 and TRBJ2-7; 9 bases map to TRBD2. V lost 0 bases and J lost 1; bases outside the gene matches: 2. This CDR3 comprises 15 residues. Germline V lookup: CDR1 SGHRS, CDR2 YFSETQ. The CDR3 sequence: CASSLEAGGSYEQYF. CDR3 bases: TGCGCCAGCAGCTTGGAAGCGGGGGGTTCCTACGAGCAGTACTTC.

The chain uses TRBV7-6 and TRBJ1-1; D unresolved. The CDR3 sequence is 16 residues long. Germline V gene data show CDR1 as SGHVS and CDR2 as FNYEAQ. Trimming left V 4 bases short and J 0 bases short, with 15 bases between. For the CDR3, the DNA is TGTGCCAGCAGCTCCCGTTCCCGGGCCTTGAACACTGAAGCTTTCTTT. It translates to CASSSRSRALNTEAFF.